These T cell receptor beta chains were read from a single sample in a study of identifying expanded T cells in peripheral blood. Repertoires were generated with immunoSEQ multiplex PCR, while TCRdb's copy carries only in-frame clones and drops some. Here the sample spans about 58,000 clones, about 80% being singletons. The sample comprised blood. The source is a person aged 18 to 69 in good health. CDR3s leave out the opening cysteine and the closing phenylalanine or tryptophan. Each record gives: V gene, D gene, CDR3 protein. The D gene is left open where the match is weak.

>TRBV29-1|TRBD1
SAGQEPEAF
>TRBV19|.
ASSNRGADSPLH
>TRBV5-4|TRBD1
ASSLVGRTGPYGYT
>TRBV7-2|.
ASSLSTGVNQPQH
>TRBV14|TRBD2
ASSLTSGAYNEQF
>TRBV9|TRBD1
ASSPGTGGNQPQH
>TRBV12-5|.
ASGLSLSDGYT
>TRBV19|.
ASIGGQGPYNEQF
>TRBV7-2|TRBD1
ASSFNRGMTETQY
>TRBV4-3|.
ASSQDTKGGFEAF
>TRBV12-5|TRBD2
ASGQTAVASSGSYEQY
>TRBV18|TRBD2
ASSPRGLGVNTGELF
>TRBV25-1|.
ASSDTRRTDYGYT
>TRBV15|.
ATSIAGTQETQY
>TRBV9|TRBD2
ASSKAGGTSGSRLDTQY
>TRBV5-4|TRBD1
ASSLGQGRETQY
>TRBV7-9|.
ASSPEHYEQY
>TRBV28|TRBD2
ASSLAGGPSGANVLT
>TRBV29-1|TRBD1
SVDDREDYGYT
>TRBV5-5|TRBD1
ASSRQGGSYNSPLH
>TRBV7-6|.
ASSLNIGQTDTQY
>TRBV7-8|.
ASSLAGLSITDTQY
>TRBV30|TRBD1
AWSVRIWAGGRFNSPLH
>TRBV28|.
ASSLSGSRVQETQY
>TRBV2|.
ASVGGDRGPLH
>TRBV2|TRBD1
ASSEERGPNQPQH
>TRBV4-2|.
ASSQVATDTIY
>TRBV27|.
ASSLGSISYDEQY
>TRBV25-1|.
ASSELQEFRELF
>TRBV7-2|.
ASSLAIGSGSYEQY
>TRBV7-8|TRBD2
ASSRSSGLSYNEQF
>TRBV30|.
AWDPGANSPLH
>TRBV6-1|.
ASSAPGHYGYT